These 5 T cell receptor beta chains originate from one sample sequenced in a study of blood T cell repertoires in COVID-19. Produced via immunoSEQ multiplex PCR; TCRdb's table is partial and in-frame only. Of around 180,000 clones listed, around 85% were seen once; the top ten hold about 6.9%. The source material was peripheral blood. The receptors stem from an elderly man with COVID-19, enrolled during active disease.

The gene calls are TRBV6-5 and TRBJ2-1; tentative D call: TRBD1 (5 bases). V was shortened by 0 bases and J by 9 bases, with 15 bases between the two germline ends. Germline V gene sequence: CDR1 MNHEY, CDR2 SVGAGI. The CDR3 has 15 amino acids. CDR3 nucleotides: TGTGCCAGCAGTTACTCGCGGCAGGGATTGATTGAGCAGTTCTTC. It translates to CASSYSRQGLIEQFF.

The chain joins TRBV3-1 (or the pseudogene TRBV3-2) to TRBJ1-4; TRBD1 aligns across 9 bases. Per germline, CDR1 LGHDT and CDR2 YNNKEL (reference sequence). CDR3 length: 15 amino acids. V trimming: 3 bases; J trimming: 10 bases; junction bases outside the gene matches: 9. CDR3 sequence reads: CASSQPGQGIGKLFF. CDR3 DNA sequence: TGTGCCAGCAGCCAGCCGGGACAGGGAATAGGAAAACTGTTTTTT.

The count of this clone is one. This chain's CDR3 is CASSPTTGQGAETQYF. As DNA, the CDR3 is TGTGCCAGCAGCCCCACCACGGGACAGGGGGCAGAGACCCAGTACTTC. J is TRBJ2-5 and V is TRBV7-6; 12 positions agree with TRBD1. The CDR3 has 16 amino acids. Trimming removed 5 bases from V and 4 bases from J; junction bases left unmatched: 8. In germline, CDR1 is SGHVS, CDR2 FNYEAQ.

The J gene is TRBJ2-5, the V gene TRBV7-7, with TRBD2 identical over 7 bases. The junction had 7 bases not matched to a gene; V was cut back by 5 bases and J by 4 bases. This CDR3 is 14 amino acids long. From germline, CDR1 is SSHAT and CDR2 FNYEAQ (reference sequence). The CDR3 here is CASSQLRGGETQYF. The CDR3 DNA follows: TGTGCCAGCAGCCAATTACGCGGGGGAGAGACCCAGTACTTC.

The V gene is TRBV28, the J gene TRBJ1-4; 12 bases agree with TRBD1. The CDR3 sequence is 14 residues long. V trimming: 6 bases; J trimming: 8 bases; junction bases outside the gene matches: 4. CDR1 MDHEN and CDR2 SYDVKM come from the germline V gene. Here the CDR3 DNA reads TGTGCCAGCAGGACGGGACAGGGGGCGGAAAAACTGTTTTTT. This codes for CASRTGQGAEKLFF.